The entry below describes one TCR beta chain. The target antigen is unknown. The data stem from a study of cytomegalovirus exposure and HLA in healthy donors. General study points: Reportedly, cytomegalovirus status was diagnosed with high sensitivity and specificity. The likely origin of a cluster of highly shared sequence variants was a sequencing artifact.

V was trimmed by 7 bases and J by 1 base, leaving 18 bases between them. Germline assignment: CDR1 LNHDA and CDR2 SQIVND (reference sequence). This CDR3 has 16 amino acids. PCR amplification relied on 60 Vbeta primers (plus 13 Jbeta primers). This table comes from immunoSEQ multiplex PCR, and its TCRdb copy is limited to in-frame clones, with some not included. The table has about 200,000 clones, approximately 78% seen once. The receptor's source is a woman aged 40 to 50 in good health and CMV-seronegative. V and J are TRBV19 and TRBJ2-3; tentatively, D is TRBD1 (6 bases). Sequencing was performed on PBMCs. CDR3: CASKSRGGSGTDTQYF. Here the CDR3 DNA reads TGTGCCAGTAAATCCAGGGGCGGGTCTGGCACAGATACGCAGTATTTT.